The 31 T cell receptor beta chains reported below all come from one sample, sequenced in a study of shared clonotypes between healthy human individuals. The assay was immunoSEQ multiplex PCR, and TCRdb's table has in-frame clones only and misses some. The sample has more than 2 million clones, around 95% seen once. The sequenced sample consisted of naive CD4+ T cells sorted from blood. Subset reported: CD45RA+ positively selected. Every receptor here comes from a man aged 18-30 years in good health.

The CDR3 here is CASSLGGETNYGYTF. CDR3 bases: TGCGCCAGCAGCTTAGGGGGGGAAACTAACTATGGCTACACCTTC. V usage is TRBV5-1 and J usage is TRBJ1-2; a possible D gene is TRBD1 (6 bases). The V gene lost 2 bases and the J gene lost 0 bases, with 11 bases spanning the gap. The CDR3 covers 15 residues. From germline, CDR1 is SGHRS and CDR2 YFSETQ.

The chain links TRBV6-6 to TRBJ2-7, with D perhaps TRBD1 or TRBD2 (5 bases each). CDR1 is MNHNY, CDR2 SVGAGI, per germline (reference sequence). V was trimmed by 8 bases and J by 3 bases, leaving 14 bases between them. The CDR3 extends over 13 amino acids. CDR3: CASSGTVIYEQYF. The CDR3 coding sequence is TGTGCCAGCTCAGGGACCGTGATCTACGAGCAGTACTTC.

The rearrangement links TRBV10-2 to TRBJ2-7; 7 bases fit TRBD1. Germline values: CDR1 WSHSY, CDR2 SAAADI. The CDR3 length is 15 residues. Trimming removed 0 bases from V and 3 bases from J; junction bases left unmatched: 5. The CDR3 nucleotides read TGCGCCAGCAGTGAGTCTTTGGACAGGTTCTACGAGCAGTACTTC. This encodes CASSESLDRFYEQYF.

V and J are TRBV10-2 and TRBJ2-6; D is unclear. With 2 bases removed from V and 2 bases from J, the gap between germline ends came to 7 bases. Per the germline V gene, CDR1 is WSHSY and CDR2 is SAAADI. This CDR3 spans 15 amino acids. This chain's CDR3 is CASSENRAGANVLTF. CDR3 DNA sequence: TGCGCCAGCAGTGAGAATAGGGCTGGGGCCAACGTCCTGACTTTC.

V gene TRBV18 combines with J gene TRBJ2-2; perhaps D is TRBD1 or TRBD2 (5 bases each). This CDR3 contains 17 residues. V was trimmed by 3 bases and J by 0 bases, leaving 14 bases between them. Germline assignment: CDR1 KGHSH and CDR2 LQKENI. The CDR3 region is CASSPLMRGANTGELFF. The CDR3 DNA follows: TGTGCCAGCTCACCGCTCATGAGGGGCGCGAACACCGGGGAGCTGTTTTTT.

The CDR3 here is CASSEIRGNSPLHF. The CDR3 DNA reads TGTGCCAGCAGTGAAATCAGGGGTAATTCACCCCTCCACTTT. The rearrangement joins TRBV2 to TRBJ1-6; tentative D call: TRBD1 (6 bases). Germline values: CDR1 SNHLY, CDR2 FYNNEI. This CDR3 is 14 amino acids long. Between the trimmed V and J ends, which lost 2 bases and 6 bases, there was a span of 8 bases. Together with reference TRBV2 and TRBJ1-6, the CDR3 gives the full variable domain: EPEVTQTPSHQVTQMGQEVILRCVPISNHLYFYWYRQILGQKVEFLVSFYNNEISEKSEIFDDQFSVERPDGSNFTLKIRSTKLEDSAMYFCASSEIRGNSPLHFGNGTRLTVT.

With regard to this clone: Other DNA sequences from this sample encode an identical CDR3 as well. CDR3 DNA sequence: TGTGCCAGCAGTCCAGGGAGCTCTGGGGCCAACGTCCTGACTTTC. Translated, it gives CASSPGSSGANVLTF. This sequence joins TRBV6-5 and TRBJ2-6; D could derive from TRBD1 or TRBD2 (5 bases each). With 5 bases removed from V and 0 bases from J, the gap between germline ends came to 8 bases. The CDR3 is made up of 15 amino acids. Germline CDR1 and CDR2: MNHEY and SVGAGI.

The rearrangement uses TRBV7-2 and TRBJ2-2; D is possibly TRBD1 (6 bases). Germline V gene lookup returns CDR1 SGHTA and CDR2 FQGNSA. The V and J ends lost 6 bases and 7 bases respectively, with 15 bases between them. This CDR3 is 14 amino acids long. CDR3 sequence (DNA): TGTGCCAGCAGTTCACAGGGTTTCGGCGGGGAGCTGTTTTTT. Amino acid sequence: CASSSQGFGGELFF.

The chain joins TRBV6-1 to TRBJ1-5; 7 bases are a match to TRBD1. The length of the CDR3 is 16 residues. The junction had 4 bases not matched to a gene; V was cut back by 0 bases and J by 2 bases. CDR1 MNHNS and CDR2 SASEGT come from the germline V gene. CDR3 residues: CASSEAKGAGNQPQHF. CDR3 sequence (DNA): TGTGCCAGCAGTGAAGCGAAGGGGGCAGGCAATCAGCCCCAGCATTTT.

The chain is built from TRBV10-3 and TRBJ2-3, with D perhaps TRBD1 (5 bases). In germline, CDR1 is ENHRY, CDR2 SYGVKD. This CDR3 has 15 amino acids. Trimming removed 3 bases at V and 4 bases at J, with 14 bases between. Here the CDR3 DNA reads TGTGCCATCAGTGATGCCAGGGCTTCCCCAGATACGCAGTATTTT. It codes for CAISDARASPDTQYF.

This chain links TRBV5-1 with TRBJ1-2; weak D call: TRBD1 (5 bases). The V gene lost 4 bases and the J gene lost 8 bases, with 9 bases spanning the gap. The germline gives CDR1 SGHRS, CDR2 YFSETQ. This CDR3 has 11 amino acids. In DNA, the CDR3 is TGCGCCAGCAGCGACGACAGAGGCTACACCTTC. It translates to CASSDDRGYTF. The complete variable domain, with remaining parts taken from reference TRBV5-1 and TRBJ1-2, reads KAGVTQTPRYLIKTRGQQVTLSCSPISGHRSVSWYQQTPGQGLQFLFEYFSETQRNKGNFPGRFSGRQFSNSRSEMNVSTLELGDSALYLCASSDDRGYTFGSGTRLTVV.

The rearrangement uses TRBV28 and TRBJ1-5, with 7 bases matching TRBD1. The CDR3 has 18 amino acids. Germline loops: CDR1 MDHEN, CDR2 SYDVKM. Germline trimming cut 6 bases from V and 0 bases from J; bases unmatched to any gene: 14. CDR3 nucleotides: TGTGCCAGCAGACAACAGGGGACCACGAGGGGTAGCAATCAGCCCCAGCATTTT. Translated, it gives CASRQQGTTRGSNQPQHF.

This chain connects TRBV5-1 to TRBJ1-1; perhaps TRBD1 as D (5 bases). V lost 4 bases, J lost 1 base, and 14 bases lay in between. CDR1 SGHRS and CDR2 YFSETQ come from the germline V gene. The CDR3 totals 15 residues. This CDR3 is CASSVTGTENTEAFF. DNA for the CDR3: TGCGCCAGCAGCGTAACCGGGACTGAGAACACTGAAGCTTTCTTT.

The chain is built from TRBV5-4 and TRBJ2-5; D unresolved. Germline CDR1 reads SGHNT; CDR2 reads YYREEE (reference sequence). The V gene lost 0 bases and the J gene lost 1 base, with 7 bases spanning the gap. The CDR3 extends over 14 amino acids. DNA of the CDR3: TGTGCCAGCAGCTTGGCGGCAGCCCAAGAGACCCAGTACTTC. Protein sequence: CASSLAAAQETQYF.

This chain joins TRBV9 and TRBJ1-2; D might be TRBD1 (5 bases). The ends were cut back, 0 bases at V and 2 bases at J, with 14 bases in the middle. The length of the CDR3 is 16 residues. The germline V gene has CDR1 SGDLS and CDR2 YYNGEE. CDR3 sequence (DNA): TGTGCCAGCAGCGTAGAGTTGGGGGAAGGGAACTATGGCTACACCTTC. Translating gives CASSVELGEGNYGYTF.

The CDR3 loop reads CASSEVGQGAYEQYF. Written as DNA, the CDR3 is TGTGCCAGCAGTGAAGTTGGACAGGGGGCCTACGAGCAGTACTTC. J is TRBJ2-7 and V is TRBV6-1; 10 bases match TRBD1. CDR3 length equals 15 residues. The V gene end was trimmed by 1 base and the J gene end by 2 bases; junction bases not matched to a gene: 2. Per the germline V gene, CDR1 is MNHNS and CDR2 is SASEGT.

The chain carries TRBV6-7 and TRBJ2-7; D is undetermined. TRBV6-7 is annotated as an ORF whose role is uncertain. The CDR3 loop spans 13 amino acids. The V end lost 7 bases, the J end lost 1 base, and 11 bases lay between the germline ends. This chain's CDR3 is CASIGEVSYEQYF. The CDR3 nucleotides are TGTGCCAGCATCGGTGAGGTATCCTACGAGCAGTACTTC.

This clone was recorded only once. The chain combines TRBV4-3 with TRBJ2-1; possible D gene TRBD2, 6 bases. CDR1 and CDR2 from the germline V gene are LGHNA and YSLEER. CDR3 length equals 18 residues. V was pared by 1 base and J by 8 bases, with 24 bases between. CDR3 sequence reads: CASSQGPKAGGTGDEQFF. CDR3 sequence (DNA): TGCGCCAGCAGCCAAGGTCCCAAGGCCGGGGGAACCGGCGATGAGCAGTTCTTC.

This clone has a handful of counts. The V call is TRBV5-4, the J call TRBJ2-7; perhaps TRBD2 as D (5 bases). This CDR3 is built from 15 residues. The V end was cut by 5 bases, the J end by 0 bases, with 15 bases between. Germline values: CDR1 SGHNT, CDR2 YYREEE (reference sequence). The CDR3 DNA sequence: TGTGCCAGCAGGCTGGACTTCCCGAGCTCCTACGAGCAGTACTTC. The encoded protein is CASRLDFPSSYEQYF.

As to this clone: The sample contains more than one DNA sequence encoding this CDR3. The chain employs TRBV6-1 and TRBJ1-1; possible D gene TRBD1, 6 bases. The length of the CDR3 is 13 residues. V lost 4 bases, J lost 2 bases, and 8 bases lay in between. In germline, CDR1 is MNHNS, CDR2 SASEGT. This CDR3 is CASSARGNTEAFF. The CDR3 DNA reads TGTGCCAGCAGTGCCAGGGGAAACACTGAAGCTTTCTTT.

This chain joins TRBV5-5 and TRBJ1-2; no definite D call. Germline CDR1 reads SGHKS; CDR2 reads YYEKEE (reference sequence). V was trimmed by 3 bases and J by 4 bases, leaving 13 bases between them. This CDR3 is built from 14 residues. The chain's CDR3 is CASSSAQEVYGYTF. The CDR3 DNA reads TGTGCCAGCAGCTCCGCCCAGGAGGTCTATGGCTACACCTTC. The variable domain in full, with the rest retrieved from reference TRBV5-5 and TRBJ1-2, is DAGVTQSPTHLIKTRGQQVTLRCSPISGHKSVSWYQQVLGQGPQFIFQYYEKEERGRGNFPDRFSARQFPNYSSELNVNALLLGDSALYLCASSSAQEVYGYTFGSGTRLTVV.

This chain links TRBV11-2 with TRBJ2-4; D is unclear. Trimming shortened V by 5 bases and J by 3 bases, and 14 bases separated the two germline ends. From germline, CDR1 is SGHAT and CDR2 FQNNGV. The CDR3 totals 15 residues. CDR3 sequence (DNA): TGTGCCAGCAGCCCTCAAACGGCAGGCAAAAACATTCAGTACTTC. This gives the protein CASSPQTAGKNIQYF.

This clone was recorded once. V gene TRBV27 combines with J gene TRBJ1-6; D gene ambiguous. V lost 6 bases and J 4 bases, leaving 10 bases between the germline ends. This CDR3 is built from 14 residues. Germline loops: CDR1 MNHEY, CDR2 SMNVEV (reference sequence). The DNA for the CDR3 is TGTGCCAGCAGGGTCGGCCAGTATAATTCACCCCTCCACTTT. It codes for CASRVGQYNSPLHF.

V is TRBV2 and J is TRBJ1-1; D is perhaps TRBD1 (5 bases). Germline V gives CDR1 SNHLY, CDR2 FYNNEI. This CDR3 contains 15 residues. V lost 10 bases and J 1 base, leaving 19 bases between the germline ends. The CDR3 DNA follows: TGTGCCACCATCCCCACACGGGGGGGGAACACTGAAGCTTTCTTT. Translated: CATIPTRGGNTEAFF.

J is TRBJ1-6 and V is TRBV5-6, with a weak D call TRBD1 (5 bases). With 0 bases removed from V and 10 bases from J, the gap between germline ends came to 14 bases. The CDR3 has 15 amino acids. Germline V lookup: CDR1 SGHDT, CDR2 YYEEEE. The DNA for the CDR3 is TGTGCCAGCAGCTTGGAGCTCAGGGATGGATCACCCCTCCACTTT. Residues: CASSLELRDGSPLHF.

CDR3 protein: CASSLQGNNSPLHF. In DNA, the CDR3 is TGTGCCAGCAGTCTACAGGGAAATAATTCACCCCTCCACTTT. This chain uses TRBV6-4 with TRBJ1-6; D may be TRBD1 (6 bases). V lost 5 bases and J 5 bases, leaving 10 bases between the germline ends. The CDR3 is made up of 14 amino acids. In germline, CDR1 is MRHNA, CDR2 SNTAGT.

The V call is TRBV10-3, the J call TRBJ1-1; 9 positions match TRBD1. The CDR3 runs to 16 residues. V trimming: 4 bases; J trimming: 0 bases; junction bases outside the gene matches: 6. The germline CDR1 and CDR2 sequences are ENHRY and SYGVKD. CDR3 residues: CAISGRGQGLNTEAFF. CDR3 bases: TGTGCCATCAGTGGGCGAGGACAGGGGTTGAACACTGAAGCTTTCTTT.

This clone was picked up one time. This sequence joins TRBV19 and TRBJ1-4; TRBD1 might be the D (5 bases). The CDR3 spans 15 residues. Looked up from germline, CDR1 is LNHDA and CDR2 is SQIVND (reference sequence). V was trimmed by 1 base and J by 3 bases, leaving 9 bases between them. The CDR3 DNA sequence: TGTGCCAGTAGTATAGGGGGCTCAGCTAATGAAAAACTGTTTTTT. Amino acid sequence: CASSIGGSANEKLFF.

This chain links TRBV5-1 with TRBJ1-4, with D perhaps matching TRBD1 (5 bases). In germline, CDR1 is SGHRS, CDR2 YFSETQ. V lost 3 bases, J lost 0 bases, and 12 bases lay in between. The CDR3 sequence is 16 residues long. CDR3 nucleotide sequence: TGCGCCAGCAGCTCCGGGACGGTTGCAACTAATGAAAAACTGTTTTTT. Translating gives CASSSGTVATNEKLFF. Full variable domain (outside the CDR3, taken from reference TRBV5-1 and TRBJ1-4): KAGVTQTPRYLIKTRGQQVTLSCSPISGHRSVSWYQQTPGQGLQFLFEYFSETQRNKGNFPGRFSGRQFSNSRSEMNVSTLELGDSALYLCASSSGTVATNEKLFFGSGTQLSVL.

The chain combines TRBV29-1 with TRBJ1-2; D not resolved. V was clipped by 4 bases and J by 2 bases, with 11 bases between them. Germline CDR1 reads SQVTM; CDR2 reads ANQGSEA. This CDR3 comprises 13 residues. In DNA, the CDR3 is TGCAGCGTTGGCCCCCGGCTGAACTATGGCTACACCTTC. It is translated as CSVGPRLNYGYTF.

This sequence joins TRBV4-1 and TRBJ1-4; D uncertain. CDR1 and CDR2 (germline): MGHRA, YSYEKL. V shed 0 bases and J shed 7 bases, with 3 bases lying between them. This CDR3 region has 12 residues. CDR3 nucleotides: TGCGCCAGCAGCCAAGAACTTGAAAAACTGTTTTTT. It yields the protein CASSQELEKLFF.